What follows are 27 T cell receptor beta chains derived from one specimen sequenced in a study of response to subunit inactivated influenza vaccine. TCRdb fed the RT-PCR reads into MiXCR, producing one record per CDR3 protein. This sample carries about 800,000 distinct CDR3 sequences, 20% to 25% of them seen once, and the ten largest clones take about 10%. Sequenced material: PBMCs from blood, taken roughly 5 days after vaccination. The receptors were sampled from a man between 50 and 59 years old who received an inactivated influenza vaccine.

The rearrangement joins TRBV7-9 to TRBJ2-1; 16 nucleotides align to TRBD2. V dropped 10 bases and J dropped 8; count of bases not matched to a gene: 11. Germline loops: CDR1 SEHNR, CDR2 FQNEAQ (reference sequence). There are 16 residues in the CDR3. CDR3 residues: CATRGTSGRAYYEQFF. In DNA form, the CDR3 reads TGTGCCACCAGGGGGACTAGCGGGAGGGCCTATTATGAGCAGTTCTTC.

The rearrangement uses TRBV29-1 and TRBJ2-5, with TRBD2 matching 9 bases. The J segment lost 6 bases and the V segment lost 7 bases, leaving 12 bases of the junction unmatched. CDR3 size: 14 residues. The germline gives CDR1 SQVTM, CDR2 ANQGSEA. The CDR3 nucleotides read TGCAGCGCTCCTCTTATAGCGGGAGCGAAGACCCAGTACTTC. The encoded protein is CSAPLIAGAKTQYF.

The V gene is TRBV11-2, the J gene TRBJ2-2; D is unresolved. Germline V gene sequence: CDR1 SGHAT, CDR2 FQNNGV. V shed 2 bases and J shed 5 bases, with 24 bases lying between them. The CDR3 runs to 19 residues. CDR3 nucleotide sequence: TGTGCCAGCAGCTTACGGCCCCAGCCAGGCGGAATAAGGACCGGGGAGCTGTTTTTT. It specifies CASSLRPQPGGIRTGELFF.

At least ten counts were recorded for this clonotype. The V and J genes are TRBV20-1 and TRBJ2-7; 10 bases agree with TRBD2. This CDR3 comprises 16 residues. Germline CDR1 DFQATT, CDR2 SNEGSKA (reference sequence). V shed 0 bases, J shed 0 bases, and the junction held 5 bases outside the gene matches. The CDR3 nucleotides read TGCAGTGCTAGAGATTTAGCGGGAGGTTCCTCCTACGAGCAGTACTTC. It codes for CSARDLAGGSSYEQYF.

This chain joins TRBV4-1 and TRBJ2-1; TRBD2 matches at 14 bases. Losses at the gene ends were 5 bases for V and 8 bases for J; bases not matched to a gene: 2. This CDR3 comprises 14 residues. The germline V gene has CDR1 MGHRA and CDR2 YSYEKL. CDR3 region: CASSLTSGRDEQFF. For the CDR3, the DNA is TGCGCCAGCAGCTTGACTAGCGGGAGGGATGAGCAGTTCTTC.

The V call is TRBV12-3 or TRBV12-4, the J call TRBJ2-3; 12 bases line up with TRBD2. The CDR3 has 16 residues. V gave up 1 base and J gave up 8 bases; unmatched junction bases: 7. The DNA of the CDR3 is TGTGCCAGCAGTTTAGGGACTAGCGGGGATTCAGGTACGCAGTATTTT. Its protein is CASSLGTSGDSGTQYF.

The chain joins TRBV4-2 to TRBJ2-7; tentative D call: TRBD2 (7 bases). CDR3 length: 16 amino acids. CDR1 LGHNA and CDR2 YNFKEQ come from the germline V gene. Trimming took 0 bases from V and 1 from J, leaving 13 bases between them. The CDR3 spells CASSQEGGGPSYEQYF. CDR3 nucleotides: TGTGCCAGCAGCCAAGAAGGCGGGGGCCCTTCCTACGAGCAGTACTTC.

The chain has TRBV10-3 and TRBJ1-6, with D unclear. Trimming removed 8 bases from V and 9 bases from J, with 17 bases in between. The CDR3 has 14 amino acids. Germline V gene lookup returns CDR1 ENHRY and CDR2 SYGVKD. CDR3 DNA sequence: TGTGCCATCCGCGGGGAAAGCAAACGTTCACCCCTCCACTTT. Translation: CAIRGESKRSPLHF.

This chain connects TRBV11-2 to TRBJ2-1; TRBD2 matches 11 bases. The CDR3 spans 16 residues. J lost 8 bases, V lost 3 bases, and 9 bases had no gene match. Germline V CDR1 and CDR2: SGHAT, FQNNGV. The CDR3 reads CASSFTLAGGSDEQFF. The CDR3 coding sequence is TGTGCCAGCAGCTTTACCTTAGCGGGGGGGTCGGATGAGCAGTTCTTC.

This clonotype has just a few counts. This chain uses TRBV10-3 with TRBJ2-5; a possible D gene is TRBD2 (7 bases). In germline, CDR1 is ENHRY, CDR2 SYGVKD. Trimming took off 4 bases at V and 4 bases at J, with 16 bases between the two ends. This CDR3 is built from 15 residues. The CDR3 DNA is TGTGCCATCAGTGTGGGGGGGGCCCAGGGAGAGACCCAGTACTTC. This encodes CAISVGGAQGETQYF.

The CDR3 reads CASSENGALNQPQHF. The DNA for the CDR3 is TGTGCCAGCAGTGAAAATGGCGCACTGAATCAGCCCCAGCATTTT. This chain links TRBV28 with TRBJ1-5; D is unclear. V lost 5 bases and J lost 4, with 15 bases in between. The CDR3 runs to 15 residues. The germline V gene encodes CDR1 MDHEN and CDR2 SYDVKM.

This clonotype has more than one count but fewer than ten. The rearrangement joins TRBV20-1 to TRBJ2-3; 7 bases match TRBD1. The trim removed 5 bases at V and 1 base at J, leaving 6 bases unmatched. CDR3 length: 14 residues. Germline V gene data show CDR1 as DFQATT and CDR2 as SNEGSKA (reference sequence). The CDR3 is CSAYLGTGTDTQYF. The CDR3 DNA follows: TGCAGTGCTTATCTCGGGACAGGCACAGATACGCAGTATTTT.

This clonotype has ten or more counts. The chain has TRBV9 and TRBJ2-1; D possibly matches TRBD1 or TRBD2 (6 bases each). V lost 0 bases, J lost 6 bases, and 16 bases lay in between. The CDR3 loop spans 16 amino acids. Germline assignment: CDR1 SGDLS and CDR2 YYNGEE. CDR3 coding DNA: TGTGCCAGCAGCGTAGATTACGGGGGCACGGGCAATGAGCAGTTCTTC. This gives the protein CASSVDYGGTGNEQFF. Variable domain in full (rest from reference TRBV9 and TRBJ2-1): DSGVTQTPKHLITATGQRVTLRCSPRSGDLSVYWYQQSLDQGLQFLIQYYNGEERAKGNILERFSAQQFPDLHSELNLSSLELGDSALYFCASSVDYGGTGNEQFFGPGTRLTVL.

The V and J genes are TRBV4-2 and TRBJ2-7, with 9 positions matching TRBD1. The trim removed 4 bases at V and 6 bases at J, leaving 7 bases unmatched. Germline values: CDR1 LGHNA, CDR2 YNFKEQ. The CDR3 is 14 residues long. The CDR3 spells CASSPRTGAIEQYF. The CDR3 DNA reads TGTGCCAGCAGCCCACGGACAGGGGCGATCGAGCAGTACTTC.

CDR3 protein: CASKDWNTGELFF. CDR3 sequence (DNA): TGTGCCAGCAAGGACTGGAACACCGGGGAGCTGTTTTTT. The gene calls are TRBV2 and TRBJ2-2, with a tentative D call TRBD2 (5 bases). The CDR3 extends over 13 amino acids. V lost 7 bases to trimming and J lost 1 base, with 7 bases between them. Germline V gives CDR1 SNHLY, CDR2 FYNNEI.

The chain employs TRBV12-3 or TRBV12-4 and TRBJ1-2, with a weak D call TRBD1 (6 bases). The CDR3 runs to 18 residues. V lost 3 bases, J lost 5 bases, and 25 bases lay in between. CDR3 in amino acids: CASSFSFEGHTRHYGYTF. The DNA of the CDR3 is TGTGCCAGCAGTTTTTCATTTGAGGGACATACGCGGCATTATGGCTACACCTTC.

The V and J genes are TRBV15 and TRBJ2-5; tentatively, D is TRBD2 (5 bases). Germline assignment: CDR1 LNHNV and CDR2 YYDKDF (reference sequence). The CDR3 has 15 amino acids. Between the trimmed V and J ends, which lost 0 bases and 2 bases, there was a span of 10 bases. The chain's CDR3 is CATSRDVRLQETQYF. The CDR3 region has the DNA TGTGCCACCAGCAGAGATGTGAGACTACAAGAGACCCAGTACTTC.

The chain combines TRBV20-1 with TRBJ2-2, with 9 positions matching TRBD2. The CDR3 extends over 15 amino acids. After removal of 3 bases from V and 6 bases from J, the junction contained 8 bases not matched to a gene. From germline, CDR1 is DFQATT and CDR2 SNEGSKA (reference sequence). The CDR3 sequence: CSASARGRAPGELFF. CDR3 coding DNA: TGCAGTGCTAGTGCTCGCGGGAGGGCCCCCGGGGAGCTGTTTTTT.

V gene TRBV12-3 or TRBV12-4 combines with J gene TRBJ1-2; 12 bases map to TRBD1. The CDR3 spans 15 residues. With V trimmed by 6 bases and J by 5 bases, 7 bases remained unmatched. The CDR3 here is CASSTGTGGAYGYTF. CDR3 coding DNA: TGTGCCAGCAGCACTGGGACAGGGGGCGCGTATGGCTACACCTTC.

This clonotype was detected many times. The V and J genes are TRBV5-5 and TRBJ2-7; unclear D gene. The CDR3 spans 13 residues. The V end was cut by 5 bases, the J end by 5 bases, with 14 bases between. CDR1 and CDR2 (germline): SGHKS, YYEKEE (reference sequence). The CDR3 region is CASSVGIVNEQYF. CDR3 DNA sequence: TGTGCCAGCAGTGTGGGAATAGTTAACGAGCAGTACTTC.

The chain links TRBV20-1 to TRBJ2-2; D remains unclear. V was cut by 1 base and J by 7 bases, with 16 bases left in between. Germline-derived CDR1 and CDR2 are DFQATT and SNEGSKA (reference sequence). The CDR3 has 15 residues. The CDR3 coding sequence is TGCAGTGCTAGAGGGCATAAGTTGGAAAACGGGGAGCTGTTTTTT. It yields the protein CSARGHKLENGELFF.

This clonotype was observed a handful of times. The chain links TRBV3-1 to TRBJ2-7; D not certain. The CDR3 length is 12 residues. The V end lost 3 bases, the J end lost 3 bases, and 6 bases lay between the germline ends. Germline assignment: CDR1 LGHDT and CDR2 YNNKEL (reference sequence). CDR3 region: CASSQHNYEQYF. CDR3 nucleotide sequence: TGTGCCAGCAGCCAGCACAACTACGAGCAGTACTTC.

This clonotype was observed a handful of times. J is TRBJ2-1 and V is TRBV4-3, with D perhaps being TRBD1 or TRBD2 (5 bases each). This CDR3 is built from 19 residues. Germline CDR1 reads LGHNA; CDR2 reads YSLEER. Trimming took off 4 bases at V and 8 bases at J, with 30 bases between the two ends. The CDR3 reads CASSPSIGLVGPGTDEQFF. The CDR3 DNA sequence: TGCGCCAGCAGCCCAAGTATTGGGTTGGTAGGGCCCGGGACCGATGAGCAGTTCTTC.

The rearrangement uses TRBV20-1 and TRBJ2-3; 8 nucleotides line up with TRBD2. The CDR3 extends over 15 amino acids. In germline, CDR1 is DFQATT, CDR2 SNEGSKA (reference sequence). Trimming removed 5 bases from V and 2 bases from J; junction bases left unmatched: 9. CDR3 sequence reads: CSASGTRTLTDTQYF. CDR3 bases: TGCAGTGCTTCCGGGACTAGAACACTCACAGATACGCAGTATTTT.

This chain joins TRBV2 and TRBJ2-7, with 14 bases aligning to TRBD2. J gave up 0 bases and V 5 bases, and 12 bases lay outside the gene matches. The CDR3 totals 19 residues. Germline V gives CDR1 SNHLY, CDR2 FYNNEI. DNA of the CDR3: TGTGCCAGCAGTACCAGCCCGGGACTAGCGGGAGTCTCCTCCTACGAGCAGTACTTC. Its protein product is CASSTSPGLAGVSSYEQYF.

This clonotype was seen repeatedly, ten times or more. This rearrangement joins TRBV12-3 or TRBV12-4 to TRBJ2-5, with TRBD2 identical over 10 bases. V shed 6 bases, J shed 2 bases, and the junction held 3 bases outside the gene matches. The CDR3 has 14 amino acids. Written as DNA, the CDR3 is TGTGCCAGCAGGCGGACTAGCGGACAAGAGACCCAGTACTTC. Translation: CASRRTSGQETQYF.

This clonotype was picked up a small number of times. This sequence joins TRBV3-1 and TRBJ1-1, with D tentatively TRBD1 (6 bases). Per the germline V gene, CDR1 is LGHDT and CDR2 is YNNKEL (reference sequence). The CDR3 totals 14 residues. V was shortened by 3 bases and J by 4 bases, with 12 bases between the two germline ends. The CDR3 sequence: CASSQYRVGTEAFF. CDR3 coding DNA: TGTGCCAGCAGCCAGTACAGGGTCGGCACTGAAGCTTTCTTT.